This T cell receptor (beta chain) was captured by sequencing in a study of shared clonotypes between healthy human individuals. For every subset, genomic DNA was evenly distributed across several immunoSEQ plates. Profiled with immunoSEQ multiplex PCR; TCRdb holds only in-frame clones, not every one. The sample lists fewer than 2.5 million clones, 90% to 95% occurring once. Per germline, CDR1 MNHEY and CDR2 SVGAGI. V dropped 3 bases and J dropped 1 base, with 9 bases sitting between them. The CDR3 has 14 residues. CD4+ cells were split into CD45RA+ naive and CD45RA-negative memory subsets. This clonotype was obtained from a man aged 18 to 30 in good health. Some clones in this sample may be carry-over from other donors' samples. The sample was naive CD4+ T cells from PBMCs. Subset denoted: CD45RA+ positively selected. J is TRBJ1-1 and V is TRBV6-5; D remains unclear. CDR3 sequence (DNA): TGTGCCAGCAGTTATCAGTTAGGGAACACTGAAGCTTTCTTT. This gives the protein CASSYQLGNTEAFF.